Below, 29 T cell receptor beta chains from the same sample are listed, as sequenced in a study of CD8+ T cells in alopecia areata. Sequencing templates came from extracted RNA that was reverse transcribed into cDNA. The protocol was immunoSEQ multiplex PCR, while the TCRdb copy is restricted to in-frame clones and leaves out a portion. The data show roughly 200,000 clones, approximately 45% seen once. Treatment indicated: oral pan-JAK inhibitor, 5-10 mg twice daily. Sequenced material: CD4+ T cells sorted from blood, taken between weeks 36 and 40, from a patient treated with tofacitinib. All receptors derive from a human donor with alopecia areata.

The gene calls are TRBV20-1 and TRBJ1-1, with D unresolved. V lost 5 bases, J lost 11 bases, and 9 bases lay in between. Germline V gives CDR1 DFQATT, CDR2 SNEGSKA (reference sequence). The CDR3 sequence is 9 residues long. The chain's CDR3 is CSAEVRAFF. In DNA, the CDR3 is TGCAGTGCTGAGGTCAGGGCTTTCTTT.

This chain uses TRBV7-8 with TRBJ2-5; D unresolved. CDR1 is SGHVS and CDR2 is FQNEAQ in the germline V gene. V lost 5 bases and J lost 5, with 12 bases in between. The CDR3 consists of 13 residues. The chain's CDR3 is CASSPRARETQYF. CDR3 nucleotides: TGTGCCAGCAGCCCTAGGGCGCGGGAGACCCAGTACTTC.

V usage is TRBV7-2 and J usage is TRBJ1-5; no definite D call. The CDR3 covers 15 residues. The V end was cut by 4 bases, the J end by 3 bases, with 13 bases between. CDR1 is SGHTA and CDR2 is FQGNSA in the germline V gene. The CDR3 bases are TGTGCCAGCAGCTCCTCCGGACGGAACAATCAGCCCCAGCATTTT. It codes for CASSSSGRNNQPQHF.

This clone was seen only a few times. This rearrangement joins TRBV29-1 to TRBJ1-2; 8 bases map to TRBD1. Germline assignment: CDR1 SQVTM and CDR2 ANQGSEA. V dropped 7 bases and J dropped 8; count of bases not matched to a gene: 6. The CDR3 is 11 residues long. CDR3 sequence reads: CSARTGQGYTF. The CDR3, as DNA: TGCAGCGCCCGGACAGGGCAGGGCTACACCTTC.

This clone occurred a few times. The V gene is TRBV15, the J gene TRBJ2-5; 8 nucleotides match TRBD1. With the DNA end fitting TRBJ2-7 better, the J assignment may be wrong. The length of the CDR3 is 14 residues. Germline loops: CDR1 LNHNV, CDR2 YYDKDF (reference sequence). In DNA, the CDR3 is TGTGCCACCAGCAGAGACAGGGGGCTCTACGAGCAGTACTTC. Amino acid sequence: CATSRDRGLYEQYF.

The chain combines TRBV2 with TRBJ1-5; D is uncertain. The CDR3 contains 13 residues. Germline CDR1 and CDR2: SNHLY and FYNNEI. Trimming cost V 0 bases and J 3 bases, with 3 bases left between them. The CDR3 bases are TGTGCCAGCAGTGAAGCGCCCAATCAGCCCCAGCATTTT. This gives the protein CASSEAPNQPQHF. The full variable domain, rest sourced from reference TRBV2 and TRBJ1-5, is EPEVTQTPSHQVTQMGQEVILRCVPISNHLYFYWYRQILGQKVEFLVSFYNNEISEKSEIFDDQFSVERPDGSNFTLKIRSTKLEDSAMYFCASSEAPNQPQHFGDGTRLSIL.

The chain combines TRBV30 with TRBJ2-1; 7 bases are a match to TRBD2. The CDR3 has 16 amino acids. Looked up from germline, CDR1 is GTSNPN and CDR2 is SVGIG (reference sequence). V trimming: 0 bases; J trimming: 0 bases; junction bases outside the gene matches: 5. DNA for the CDR3: TGTGCCTGGAGTGTATTTGGCGGGAGCTCCTACAATGAGCAGTTCTTC. Translating it yields CAWSVFGGSSYNEQFF.

The chain links TRBV29-1 to TRBJ1-5; no clear D. The CDR3 sequence is 12 residues long. In germline, CDR1 is SQVTM, CDR2 ANQGSEA. The germline V and J ends were trimmed by 4 bases and 0 bases, with 4 bases remaining between them. The CDR3 nucleotides are TGCAGCGTTGGGAATAGCAATCAGCCCCAGCATTTT. Protein sequence: CSVGNSNQPQHF.

This chain links TRBV7-6 with TRBJ2-7; D is uncertain. V gave up 8 bases and J gave up 6 bases, with 20 bases separating them. The CDR3 extends over 14 amino acids. CDR1 and CDR2 (germline): SGHVS, FNYEAQ. CDR3 sequence reads: CASSWRGSGSEQYF. The DNA of the CDR3 is TGTGCCAGCTCTTGGCGCGGTTCCGGCTCCGAGCAGTACTTC.

The rearrangement links TRBV25-1 to TRBJ2-7; perhaps TRBD1 as D (5 bases). The CDR3 loop spans 13 amino acids. V was cut by 4 bases and J by 0 bases, with 7 bases left in between. Germline CDR1 is MGHDK and CDR2 is SYGVNS. The CDR3 DNA reads as TGTGCCAGCAGTGGTCAGGGCTCCTACGAGCAGTACTTC. Protein sequence: CASSGQGSYEQYF.

This sequence joins TRBV6-5 and TRBJ1-2, with 9 nucleotides matching TRBD1. This CDR3 spans 13 amino acids. J was trimmed by 7 bases and V by 5 bases; bases with no gene match: 5. Germline V gene lookup returns CDR1 MNHEY and CDR2 SVGAGI. The CDR3 spells CASSLGTGSGYTF. The CDR3 DNA follows: TGTGCCAGCAGTCTAGGGACAGGGAGTGGCTACACCTTC.

This clone has a handful of counts. This chain connects TRBV7-2 to TRBJ2-5; D ambiguous. The germline V and J ends were trimmed by 5 bases and 3 bases, with 16 bases remaining between them. The germline CDR1 and CDR2 sequences are SGHTA and FQGNSA. The CDR3 is 15 amino acids. Here the CDR3 reads CASSPSGVLEETQYF. CDR3 coding DNA: TGTGCCAGCAGCCCAAGTGGGGTCCTCGAAGAGACCCAGTACTTC. The full variable domain, rest sourced from reference TRBV7-2 and TRBJ2-5, is GAGVSQSPSNKVTEKGKDVELRCDPISGHTALYWYRQSLGQGLEFLIYFQGNSAPDKSGLPSDRFSAERTGGSVSTLTIQRTQQEDSAVYLCASSPSGVLEETQYFGPGTRLLVL.

This clone has just a few counts. The chain employs TRBV19 and TRBJ2-6; 7 bases fit TRBD2. With 9 bases clipped from V and 2 bases from J, the junction kept 1 base outside the gene matches. From germline, CDR1 is LNHDA and CDR2 SQIVND (reference sequence). The length of the CDR3 is 13 residues. The CDR3 DNA is TGTGCCAGCGCGGGAGCTGGGGCCAACGTCCTGACTTTC. It codes for CASAGAGANVLTF.

Of note for this clone: A much bigger clone sits one base away, suggesting this may be a read error. The J gene is TRBJ2-1, the V gene TRBV11-3; D is ambiguous. This CDR3 region has 11 residues. Per germline, CDR1 SGHNT and CDR2 YENEEA. V gave up 5 bases and J gave up 5 bases, with 4 bases separating them. In nucleotides, the CDR3 is TGTGCCAGCAGCCACCACAATGAGCAGTTCTTC. Protein sequence: CASSHHNEQFF.

The chain links TRBV30 to TRBJ2-1; a weak D match, TRBD2 (5 bases). This CDR3 contains 14 residues. CDR1 is GTSNPN and CDR2 is SVGIG in the germline V gene (reference sequence). V was trimmed by 8 bases and J by 4 bases, leaving 18 bases between them. CDR3 amino acids: CALALRPLYNEQFF. The CDR3 nucleotides are TGTGCCCTAGCACTACGTCCTCTTTACAATGAGCAGTTCTTC. Looking up the rest from reference TRBV30 and TRBJ2-1 gives the full variable domain: SQTIHQWPATLVQPVGSPLSLECTVEGTSNPNLYWYRQAAGRGLQLLFYSVGIGQISSEVPQNLSASRPQDRQFILSSKKLLLSDSGFYLCALALRPLYNEQFFGPGTRLTVL.

The chain joins TRBV29-1 to TRBJ1-2, with 10 bases identical to TRBD1. V lost 6 bases and J lost 5; bases outside the gene matches: 12. Germline lookup yields CDR1 SQVTM and CDR2 ANQGSEA. The CDR3 consists of 15 residues. The CDR3 coding sequence is TGCAGCGTCCTTACCCGTCCGGGACAGGGGTATGGCTACACCTTC. Amino acids: CSVLTRPGQGYGYTF.

This rearrangement joins TRBV6-1 to TRBJ2-7; TRBD1 matches at 7 bases. The V gene end was trimmed by 5 bases and the J gene end by 2 bases; junction bases not matched to a gene: 3. The CDR3 spans 13 residues. Germline assignment: CDR1 MNHNS and CDR2 SASEGT. The CDR3 sequence: CASSRDSTYEQYF. The CDR3 nucleotides are TGTGCCAGCAGTCGGGACAGCACCTACGAGCAGTACTTC.

This clone has just a few counts. The gene calls are TRBV4-3 and TRBJ2-4; D possibly corresponds to TRBD2 (5 bases). The length of the CDR3 is 14 residues. V lost 2 bases and J lost 7, with 12 bases in between. Germline CDR1 and CDR2: LGHNA and YSLEER. This CDR3 reads CASSQSLTGNIQYF. The CDR3 DNA reads TGCGCCAGCAGCCAATCACTAACGGGGAACATTCAGTACTTC.

The chain joins TRBV6-5 to TRBJ1-2; maybe TRBD1 (5 bases). The germline V and J ends were trimmed by 7 bases and 5 bases, with 17 bases remaining between them. Germline V gives CDR1 MNHEY, CDR2 SVGAGI. The CDR3 has 14 amino acids. As DNA, the CDR3 is TGTGCCAGCACCGCCGGAACAGGAGGATATGGCTACACCTTC. This gives the protein CASTAGTGGYGYTF.

The rearrangement uses TRBV4-3 and TRBJ2-1, with 8 bases aligning to TRBD1. The CDR3 spans 14 residues. With 0 bases clipped from V and 8 bases from J, the junction kept 3 bases outside the gene matches. The germline gives CDR1 LGHNA, CDR2 YSLEER. CDR3 in DNA: TGCGCCAGCAGCCAAGACCAGGGGGCCTATGAGCAGTTCTTC. Amino acid sequence: CASSQDQGAYEQFF.

V and J are TRBV20-1 and TRBJ1-1; D gene ambiguous. The CDR3 is made up of 11 amino acids. V was trimmed by 3 bases and J by 2 bases, leaving 4 bases between them. Looked up from germline, CDR1 is DFQATT and CDR2 is SNEGSKA (reference sequence). The DNA for the CDR3 is TGCAGTGCTAGTCTTAACACTGAAGCTTTCTTT. Amino acids: CSASLNTEAFF.

This clone was seen more than once but under ten times. The rearrangement joins TRBV7-9 to TRBJ2-2; 7 bases are a match to TRBD1. Germline loops: CDR1 SEHNR, CDR2 FQNEAQ (reference sequence). J lost 5 bases, V lost 3 bases, and 9 bases had no gene match. The CDR3 length is 16 residues. CDR3 amino acids: CASSFPRQGWTGELFF. The CDR3 nucleotides are TGTGCCAGCAGCTTCCCCAGACAGGGATGGACCGGGGAGCTGTTTTTT.

This chain links TRBV4-3 with TRBJ2-7, with D possibly TRBD1 on 6 matching bases. V lost 1 base and J lost 2, with 15 bases in between. Germline CDR1 reads LGHNA; CDR2 reads YSLEER. This CDR3 contains 16 residues. The CDR3 protein is CASSQALTGSPYEQYF. The DNA for the CDR3 is TGCGCCAGCAGCCAAGCTTTAACAGGGAGCCCCTACGAGCAGTACTTC.

The rearrangement uses TRBV7-8 and TRBJ2-7, with 11 bases aligning to TRBD2. Germline lookup yields CDR1 SGHVS and CDR2 FQNEAQ. The CDR3 runs to 18 residues. V was pared by 5 bases and J by 0 bases, with 12 bases of the junction left unmatched. The CDR3 DNA is TGTGCCAGCAGCCCAACCGGGACTAGCGGACGGCCCTCCTACGAGCAGTACTTC. Protein: CASSPTGTSGRPSYEQYF.

This chain connects TRBV6-1 to TRBJ2-7; D unclear. The CDR3 is 13 amino acids. Germline lookup yields CDR1 MNHNS and CDR2 SASEGT. Between the trimmed V and J ends, which lost 6 bases and 5 bases, there was a span of 14 bases. CDR3 DNA sequence: TGTGCCAGCAGCCAGATGCGGAATGACGAGCAGTACTTC. This sequence encodes CASSQMRNDEQYF.

The genes are TRBV7-2 and TRBJ2-7, with D unclear. This CDR3 is built from 16 residues. In germline, CDR1 is SGHTA, CDR2 FQGNSA. V lost 3 bases, J lost 0 bases, and 15 bases lay in between. The CDR3 coding sequence is TGTGCCAGCAGCTTCTACCTGTCGGCTAGCTCCTACGAGCAGTACTTC. Amino acids: CASSFYLSASSYEQYF.

V and J are TRBV30 and TRBJ2-2; 7 bases are shared with TRBD2. The CDR3 contains 14 residues. Trimming removed 2 bases from V and 4 bases from J; junction bases left unmatched: 4. In germline, CDR1 is GTSNPN, CDR2 SVGIG (reference sequence). The CDR3 is CAWSPAGTTGELFF. For the CDR3, the DNA is TGTGCCTGGAGTCCAGCGGGAACCACCGGGGAGCTGTTTTTT. Combining the CDR3 with reference TRBV30 and TRBJ2-2 gives the whole variable domain SQTIHQWPATLVQPVGSPLSLECTVEGTSNPNLYWYRQAAGRGLQLLFYSVGIGQISSEVPQNLSASRPQDRQFILSSKKLLLSDSGFYLCAWSPAGTTGELFFGEGSRLTVL.

This clone was seen at least ten times. V usage is TRBV4-1 and J usage is TRBJ1-1; the D is unclear. Trimming shortened V by 0 bases and J by 0 bases, and 11 bases separated the two germline ends. This CDR3 has 16 residues. Germline V gene sequence: CDR1 MGHRA, CDR2 YSYEKL. The CDR3 bases are TGCGCCAGCAGCCAAGATGATCCAGCTATGAACACTGAAGCTTTCTTT. Its protein product is CASSQDDPAMNTEAFF.

The DNA for the CDR3 is TGCAGCGTTGACCGAGCGGGAGGCCCGGTAACGCAGTATTTT. Protein sequence: CSVDRAGGPVTQYF. This chain connects TRBV29-1 to TRBJ2-3; 9 bases fit TRBD2. Germline V gene lookup returns CDR1 SQVTM and CDR2 ANQGSEA. This CDR3 is built from 14 residues. V shed 3 bases, J shed 9 bases, and the junction held 10 bases outside the gene matches.